This T cell receptor (beta chain) appears in the sequencing data of a study of T cell responses to AZD1222 COVID-19 vaccine. CDR3 length equals 14 residues. Germline-derived CDR1 and CDR2 are SGHTA and FQGNSA. V lost 1 base and J 3 bases, leaving 6 bases between the germline ends. Assay used: immunoSEQ multiplex PCR; TCRdb lists only in-frame clones, some missing. The sample lists 85,000 to 95,000 clones, roughly 90% occurring once. Details on this clone: Its antigen remains unidentified.

Whole-study results and caveats: Compared with day 0, the breadth and depth of the Spike-specific TCR repertoire rose significantly after two doses of AZD1222. Dominant at 160-218 and 743-854, vaccine-associated CD4 TCRs also spanned spike.

This TCR was sampled from an adult in good health. The sequencing here drew on peripheral blood, taken on day 0 of AZD1222 vaccination. The V gene is TRBV7-2, the J gene TRBJ1-4; D is uncertain. CDR3 nucleotide sequence: TGTGCCAGCAGCTTAGAGTGGTCTAATGAAAAACTGTTTTTT. Translated, it gives CASSLEWSNEKLFF.